This T cell receptor (beta chain) originates from a study of blood T cell repertoires in COVID-19. Study at large: Some COVID-19 samples were acute and others convalescent; all came from the United States, Italy and Spain.

The germline V gene has CDR1 MNHEY and CDR2 SMNVEV (reference sequence). The CDR3 is made up of 14 amino acids. V lost 4 bases to trimming and J lost 6 bases; unmatched junction nucleotides: 9. Only in-frame clones appear in the TCRdb table, and some are missing; sequencing was by immunoSEQ multiplex PCR. Of about 380,000 clones listed, nearly 90% are singletons. V is TRBV27 and J is TRBJ2-7; TRBD1 matches at 7 bases. Input material: peripheral blood. The clonotype comes from a young man with active or convalescent COVID-19. The CDR3 coding sequence is TGTGCCAGCAGTTCCAGGGACAGCGGCCGCGAGCAGTACTTC. Amino acid sequence: CASSSRDSGREQYF.